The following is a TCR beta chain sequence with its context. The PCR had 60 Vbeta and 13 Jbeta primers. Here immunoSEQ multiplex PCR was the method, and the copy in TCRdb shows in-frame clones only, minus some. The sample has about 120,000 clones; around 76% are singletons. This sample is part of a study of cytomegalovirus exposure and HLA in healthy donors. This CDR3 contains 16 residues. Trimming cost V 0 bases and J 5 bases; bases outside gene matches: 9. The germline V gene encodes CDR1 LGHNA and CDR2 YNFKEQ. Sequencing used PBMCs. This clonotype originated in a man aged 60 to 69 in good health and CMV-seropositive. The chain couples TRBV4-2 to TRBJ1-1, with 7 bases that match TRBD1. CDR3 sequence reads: CASSQDIREDRTEAFF. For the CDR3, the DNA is TGTGCCAGCAGCCAAGATATCAGGGAGGACAGGACTGAAGCTTTCTTT.